The present entry profiles one T cell receptor (beta chain) with its context. cDNA synthesis used the whole RNA isolate, giving expressed TCRB sequences. Profiling relied on immunoSEQ multiplex PCR, and the TCRdb table lists in-frame clones only, not all of them. The table lists 200,000 to 250,000 clones, about 9.3% of them singletons. The sample comes from a study of beta chain features in type 1 diabetes. The CDR3 has 15 residues. Trimming at V came to 4 bases and at J to 6 bases, leaving 7 bases not matched to a gene. The germline gives CDR1 LGHNA, CDR2 YNFKEQ. The sequence was obtained from a woman younger than 35 in good health. The sample consisted of naive CD4+ T cells from blood. The chain carries TRBV4-2 and TRBJ2-7, with TRBD2 identical over 12 bases. The CDR3 spells CASSLGLAGPLEQYF. DNA for the CDR3: TGTGCCAGCAGCCTTGGACTAGCGGGACCCCTCGAGCAGTACTTC.